This T cell receptor beta chain was identified during a study of blood T cell repertoires in COVID-19. Study context: COVID-19 samples, acute and convalescent, were from the United States, Italy and Spain.

Source study methods: Reference gene primers were amplified, and this amplification served to estimate nucleated cell counts. Clones were read by immunoSEQ multiplex PCR, and TCRdb kept only the in-frame ones, dropping some. For V, J and clone size, that table is used; D and trimming come from the DNA. The top ten hold roughly 2.4% of the sample, which has a few hundred thousand clones, approximately 88% seen once. The CDR3 loop spans 14 amino acids. Germline V gives CDR1 SGDLS, CDR2 YYNGEE. The V and J ends lost 0 bases and 8 bases, in that order; junction bases with no gene match: 0. This TCR was sampled from a woman between 35 and 50 years old with acute COVID-19. Sequencing was done on a sample of PBMCs or T cells enriched from blood (not recorded which). This chain uses TRBV9 with TRBJ1-6, with 9 positions matching TRBD1. CDR3 nucleotide sequence: TGTGCCAGCAGCGTAGGACAGGGGGATTCACCCCTCCACTTT. The encoded protein is CASSVGQGDSPLHF.